These 32 T cell receptor beta chains share one sample of origin, sequenced in a study of blood T cell repertoires in COVID-19. Sequencing used immunoSEQ multiplex PCR; TCRdb keeps in-frame clones, though not all of them. The sample has around 270,000 clones; around 87% are singletons. The sample taken for sequencing was peripheral blood. These receptors were taken from a woman between 50 and 59 years old with acute or convalescent COVID-19.

This clone showed up just a few times. CDR3 nucleotides: TGTGCCAGCAGTGAAGCGGGGGCAGACTATGGCTACACCTTC. Residues: CASSEAGADYGYTF. The chain carries TRBV6-1 and TRBJ1-2, with D possibly being TRBD1 (6 bases). Per the germline V gene, CDR1 is MNHNS and CDR2 is SASEGT. This CDR3 is 14 amino acids long. V was shortened by 0 bases and J by 3 bases, with 8 bases between the two germline ends.

V and J are TRBV6-5 and TRBJ1-3, with D perhaps matching TRBD1 (5 bases). The CDR3 consists of 14 residues. Germline V CDR1 and CDR2: MNHEY, SVGAGI. V lost 5 bases and J lost 2, with 10 bases in between. The CDR3 sequence is CASSNQGAGNTIYF. The CDR3 DNA is TGTGCCAGCAGTAACCAGGGCGCTGGAAACACCATATATTTT.

The genes are TRBV29-1 and TRBJ2-7; no clear D gene. V lost 3 bases and J lost 2, with 11 bases in between. Looked up from germline, CDR1 is SQVTM and CDR2 is ANQGSEA. The CDR3 extends over 13 amino acids. The CDR3 protein is CSVDGVAPYEQYF. The CDR3 DNA reads as TGCAGCGTTGATGGAGTCGCTCCCTACGAGCAGTACTTC.

This chain connects TRBV6-5 to TRBJ1-6; D is ambiguous. The CDR3 runs to 15 residues. Germline CDR1 reads MNHEY; CDR2 reads SVGAGI. Trimming stripped 11 bases from V and 0 bases from J, with 14 bases between. In nucleotides, the CDR3 is TGTGCCGCACGGGAGTCCGGCTCCTATAATTCACCCCTCCACTTT. It is translated as CAARESGSYNSPLHF.

This chain links TRBV2 with TRBJ2-2, with D perhaps matching TRBD1 (5 bases). Germline V gene sequence: CDR1 SNHLY, CDR2 FYNNEI. Trimming left V 6 bases short and J 2 bases short, with 10 bases between. The CDR3 is made up of 14 amino acids. CDR3 amino acids: CASRETVNTGELFF. CDR3 coding DNA: TGTGCCAGCAGGGAGACAGTCAACACCGGGGAGCTGTTTTTT.

The chain is built from TRBV4-1 and TRBJ2-5, with TRBD1 as a possible D gene (6 bases). The CDR3 is 16 amino acids. Trimming left V 4 bases short and J 2 bases short, with 17 bases between. CDR1 is MGHRA and CDR2 is YSYEKL in the germline V gene. DNA for the CDR3: TGCGCCAGCAGCCCTTCAGGGACACCCCTACAAGAGACCCAGTACTTC. Its protein product is CASSPSGTPLQETQYF.

In nucleotides, the CDR3 is TGTGCCAGCAGTCCCATATGGGGGGAGACAGACTATAGCAATCAGCCCCAGCATTTT. Amino acid sequence: CASSPIWGETDYSNQPQHF. V and J are TRBV28 and TRBJ1-5; tentatively, D is TRBD1 (5 bases). Germline V gene data show CDR1 as MDHEN and CDR2 as SYDVKM. The CDR3 covers 19 residues. V was trimmed by 5 bases and J by 0 bases, leaving 23 bases between them. Drawing the rest from reference TRBV28 and TRBJ1-5, the complete variable domain is DVKVTQSSRYLVKRTGEKVFLECVQDMDHENMFWYRQDPGLGLRLIYFSYDVKMKEKGDIPEGYSVSREKKERFSLILESASTNQTSMYLCASSPIWGETDYSNQPQHFGDGTRLSIL.

This chain connects TRBV18 to TRBJ1-2; 9 bases fit TRBD1. Per the germline V gene, CDR1 is KGHSH and CDR2 is LQKENI. This CDR3 comprises 16 residues. The V and J ends lost 3 bases and 8 bases, in that order; junction bases with no gene match: 13. DNA of the CDR3: TGTGCCAGCTCACCGGGACAGGGCGTCAATTGGATCGGCTACACCTTC. Protein sequence: CASSPGQGVNWIGYTF.

This chain links TRBV5-1 with TRBJ2-3, with D possibly being TRBD2 (6 bases). CDR1 is SGHRS and CDR2 is YFSETQ in the germline V gene. The ends were cut back, 3 bases at V and 3 bases at J, with 11 bases in the middle. The CDR3 consists of 14 residues. CDR3 DNA sequence: TGCGCCAGCAGCTCGGGACTTGCTACAGATACGCAGTATTTT. This encodes CASSSGLATDTQYF.

The gene calls are TRBV6-2 or TRBV6-3 and TRBJ2-3, with TRBD2 as a possible D gene (5 bases). This CDR3 region has 14 residues. With 2 bases removed from V and 2 bases from J, the gap between germline ends came to 8 bases. In germline, CDR1 is MNHEY, CDR2 SVGEGT. CDR3 nucleotide sequence: TGTGCCAGCAGTTACGCCCGGGACACAGATACGCAGTATTTT. This sequence encodes CASSYARDTDTQYF.

The rearrangement uses TRBV5-1 and TRBJ2-3; tentatively, D is TRBD2 (5 bases). The CDR3 loop spans 14 amino acids. With 4 bases removed from V and 7 bases from J, the gap between germline ends came to 16 bases. The germline gives CDR1 SGHRS, CDR2 YFSETQ. The CDR3 here is CASSLLTSSNTQYF. The CDR3 DNA sequence: TGCGCCAGCAGCCTACTTACTAGTTCTAATACGCAGTATTTT.

This clone occurred once. The chain recombines TRBV11-2 with TRBJ1-1; D is unclear. Trimming pared 5 bases from V and 1 base from J, leaving 11 bases between. From germline, CDR1 is SGHAT and CDR2 FQNNGV. The CDR3 spans 14 residues. CDR3 amino acids: CASSPGRANTEAFF. The CDR3 bases are TGTGCCAGCAGCCCCGGGCGGGCGAACACTGAAGCTTTCTTT.

The count of this clone is one. This chain connects TRBV2 to TRBJ1-2; D call uncertain. With 3 bases removed from V and 4 bases from J, the gap between germline ends came to 15 bases. The germline V gene has CDR1 SNHLY and CDR2 FYNNEI. The CDR3 extends over 15 amino acids. The DNA for the CDR3 is TGTGCCAGCAGTGATAGGCGGGCCGACGTCTATGGCTACACCTTC. Its protein product is CASSDRRADVYGYTF.

The chain is built from TRBV4-3 and TRBJ2-1, with D possibly being TRBD2 (5 bases). CDR1 LGHNA and CDR2 YSLEER come from the germline V gene. The CDR3 has 15 amino acids. V was shortened by 2 bases and J by 6 bases, with 14 bases between the two germline ends. CDR3 loop: CASSQRRGLGNEQFF. CDR3 nucleotides: TGCGCCAGCAGCCAAAGAAGAGGACTGGGCAATGAGCAGTTCTTC.

The chain is built from TRBV4-1 and TRBJ1-4, with D unresolved. The CDR3 sequence is 20 residues long. Trimming left V 0 bases short and J 4 bases short, with 24 bases between. The germline gives CDR1 MGHRA, CDR2 YSYEKL. The CDR3 DNA reads as TGCGCCAGCAGCCAAGATTGGCGTTGGCTTTTGACAAACGGTAATGAAAAACTGTTTTTT. Encoded protein: CASSQDWRWLLTNGNEKLFF.

The chain uses TRBV5-8 and TRBJ2-7, with a tentative D call TRBD1 (5 bases). V lost 3 bases and J 0 bases, leaving 13 bases between the germline ends. The length of the CDR3 is 15 residues. Germline CDR1 is SGHTS and CDR2 is YDEGEE. The CDR3 DNA reads TGTGCCAGCAGCTCCTGGGGCACAGTCTCCTACGAGCAGTACTTC. Translated: CASSSWGTVSYEQYF.

V and J are TRBV5-4 and TRBJ1-6; D not certain. Trimming pared 1 base from V and 7 bases from J, leaving 9 bases between. Germline values: CDR1 SGHNT, CDR2 YYREEE (reference sequence). This CDR3 is built from 14 residues. The CDR3 sequence: CASSLFGKNSPLHF. The DNA of the CDR3 is TGTGCCAGCAGCTTGTTCGGGAAGAATTCACCCCTCCACTTT.

The CDR3 sequence: CASSIEGRESPLHF. CDR3 sequence (DNA): TGTGCCAGCAGCATCGAGGGGCGGGAATCACCCCTCCACTTT. The chain couples TRBV9 to TRBJ1-6, with D possibly TRBD1 on 5 matching bases. The germline V gene encodes CDR1 SGDLS and CDR2 YYNGEE. The V end lost 4 bases, the J end lost 10 bases, and 15 bases lay between the germline ends. The CDR3 has 14 amino acids.

This chain connects TRBV6-4 to TRBJ2-1; 10 nucleotides line up with TRBD2. This CDR3 is 18 amino acids long. Losses at the gene ends were 5 bases for V and 6 bases for J; bases not matched to a gene: 16. Germline CDR1 MRHNA, CDR2 SNTAGT. The CDR3: CASSKTSGPLTLSNEQFF. CDR3 in DNA: TGTGCCAGCAGTAAGACTAGCGGGCCGCTAACACTTTCCAATGAGCAGTTCTTC.

This sequence joins TRBV9 and TRBJ2-3, with 7 nucleotides matching TRBD1. CDR1 and CDR2 (germline): SGDLS, YYNGEE. V dropped 2 bases and J dropped 7; count of bases not matched to a gene: 4. The CDR3 sequence is 13 residues long. As DNA, the CDR3 is TGTGCCAGCAGCGTTGACAGGGCTAATACGCAGTATTTT. This translates into CASSVDRANTQYF.

This chain connects TRBV5-1 to TRBJ2-3; D is unclear. Germline V gene lookup returns CDR1 SGHRS and CDR2 YFSETQ. V lost 3 bases, J lost 3 bases, and 14 bases lay in between. The CDR3 loop spans 15 amino acids. The CDR3 here is CASSYGARLTDTQYF. DNA for the CDR3: TGCGCCAGCAGCTACGGAGCGAGATTAACAGATACGCAGTATTTT. The whole variable domain, remainder taken from reference TRBV5-1 and TRBJ2-3, is KAGVTQTPRYLIKTRGQQVTLSCSPISGHRSVSWYQQTPGQGLQFLFEYFSETQRNKGNFPGRFSGRQFSNSRSEMNVSTLELGDSALYLCASSYGARLTDTQYFGPGTRLTVL.

This chain uses TRBV12-5 with TRBJ2-1; D ambiguous. This CDR3 is 13 amino acids long. V lost 4 bases and J 8 bases, leaving 12 bases between the germline ends. Germline lookup yields CDR1 LGHNT and CDR2 FRNRAP. CDR3 DNA sequence: TGTGCTAGTGGTTCCTCACAAAGCGATGAGCAGTTCTTC. Amino acid sequence: CASGSSQSDEQFF.

The chain carries TRBV7-8 and TRBJ1-5, with D possibly being TRBD1 (5 bases). The CDR3 sequence is 15 residues long. Trimming took 2 bases from V and 3 from J, leaving 11 bases between them. Per the germline V gene, CDR1 is SGHVS and CDR2 is FQNEAQ. In nucleotides, the CDR3 is TGTGCCAGCAGCTTAAGTTCAGGGTACAATCAGCCCCAGCATTTT. This codes for CASSLSSGYNQPQHF. The whole variable domain, remainder taken from reference TRBV7-8 and TRBJ1-5, is GAGVSQSPRYKVAKRGQDVALRCDPISGHVSLFWYQQALGQGPEFLTYFQNEAQLDKSGLPSDRFFAERPEGSVSTLKIQRTQQEDSAVYLCASSLSSGYNQPQHFGDGTRLSIL.

The V gene is TRBV7-8, the J gene TRBJ2-2; D perhaps matches TRBD2 (6 bases). This CDR3 has 16 residues. Germline V gene lookup returns CDR1 SGHVS and CDR2 FQNEAQ. V was clipped by 5 bases and J by 1 base, with 14 bases between them. CDR3 residues: CASSTTGAGNTGELFF. The CDR3 nucleotides are TGTGCCAGCAGCACCACCGGAGCGGGGAACACCGGGGAGCTGTTTTTT.

This sequence joins TRBV7-6 and TRBJ2-7; 7 nucleotides agree with TRBD2. J gave up 0 bases and V 3 bases, and 5 bases lay outside the gene matches. The CDR3 is 15 amino acids. CDR1 is SGHVS, CDR2 FNYEAQ, per germline. The CDR3 loop reads CASSFSGVSSYEQYF. In DNA form, the CDR3 reads TGTGCCAGCAGCTTCAGCGGGGTGAGCTCCTACGAGCAGTACTTC.

As regards this clone: This CDR3 is also generated by other DNA sequences in the sample. The genes are TRBV24-1 and TRBJ2-1, with 8 bases fitting TRBD1. The length of the CDR3 is 15 residues. With V trimmed by 0 bases and J by 4 bases, 1 base remained unmatched. Germline lookup yields CDR1 KGHDR and CDR2 SFDVKD. CDR3 region: CATSDLGQGYNEQFF. The CDR3 region has the DNA TGTGCCACCAGTGATTTGGGACAGGGATACAATGAGCAGTTCTTC.

The gene calls are TRBV5-5 and TRBJ1-5, with TRBD1 matching 7 bases. V was pared by 4 bases and J by 0 bases, with 4 bases of the junction left unmatched. This CDR3 region has 15 residues. The germline gives CDR1 SGHKS, CDR2 YYEKEE (reference sequence). In DNA, the CDR3 is TGTGCCAGCAGCCCCAGGGGGTTTAGCAATCAGCCCCAGCATTTT. It is translated as CASSPRGFSNQPQHF.

J is TRBJ1-2 and V is TRBV27, with 10 bases matching TRBD1. J was trimmed by 8 bases and V by 5 bases; bases with no gene match: 11. Germline lookup yields CDR1 MNHEY and CDR2 SMNVEV (reference sequence). This CDR3 region has 15 residues. The chain's CDR3 is CASSRRDRGARGYTF. The CDR3 DNA sequence: TGTGCCAGCAGTCGACGGGACAGGGGAGCGAGGGGCTACACCTTC.

The chain links TRBV28 to TRBJ2-1; 8 bases map to TRBD1. The CDR3 has 12 amino acids. Trimming at V came to 5 bases and at J to 15 bases, leaving 9 bases not matched to a gene. Germline lookup yields CDR1 MDHEN and CDR2 SYDVKM. DNA of the CDR3: TGTGCCAGCAGTCGGGACAGGACTATAGGGTTCTTC. Translated, it gives CASSRDRTIGFF.

This chain joins TRBV9 and TRBJ1-1; D perhaps matches TRBD1 (5 bases). Germline V gene data show CDR1 as SGDLS and CDR2 as YYNGEE. The CDR3 spans 15 residues. The germline V and J ends were trimmed by 4 bases and 3 bases, with 16 bases remaining between them. CDR3 nucleotide sequence: TGTGCCAGCAGCTTGGGACTGTCGATGGACACTGAAGCTTTCTTT. Translated: CASSLGLSMDTEAFF.

The V gene is TRBV4-2, the J gene TRBJ1-1, with D perhaps matching TRBD1 (5 bases). The germline CDR1 and CDR2 sequences are LGHNA and YNFKEQ. The CDR3 totals 14 residues. V lost 0 bases to trimming and J lost 7 bases, with 12 bases between them. The CDR3 nucleotides are TGTGCCAGCAGCCAAGATGGAGGGGCGGGTGAAGCTTTCTTT. It codes for CASSQDGGAGEAFF.

This chain uses TRBV4-3 with TRBJ2-7; 13 nucleotides align to TRBD2. The CDR3 covers 17 residues. The V gene's germline CDR1 is LGHNA and CDR2 YSLEER. J was trimmed by 2 bases and V by 1 base; bases with no gene match: 5. Here the CDR3 DNA reads TGCGCCAGCAGCCAAGGCTTAGGGACTAGCGGGGCCTACGAGCAGTACTTC. It specifies CASSQGLGTSGAYEQYF.